The 10 T cell receptor beta chains presented below share a single source sample, sequenced in a study of T cells after yellow fever vaccination. TCRdb reprocessed the 5' RACE reads via MiXCR and lists one record per CDR3 protein. The sample lists 300,000 to 400,000 distinct CDR3 sequences, around 10% occurring once. Sequencing was performed on CD4+ T cells sorted from PBMCs, taken 45 days after the yellow fever booster vaccination. Source of these receptors: a young man who received the YFV17D yellow fever vaccine.

A note on this clonotype: A junction end diverges from the germline sequence, so it may reflect a read error. V and J are TRBV5-1 and TRBJ2-1; D unclear. The CDR3 extends over 14 amino acids. Germline V gene data show CDR1 as SGHRS and CDR2 as YFSETQ. The DNA for the CDR3 is TGCGCCAGCAGCTTGGTACGGGTGGTGGATGAACAGTTCTTC. Its translation is CASSLVRVVDEQFF.

This clonotype was observed a few times. The genes are TRBV7-2 and TRBJ1-1, with D possibly being TRBD1 (6 bases). In germline, CDR1 is SGHTA, CDR2 FQGNSA. The CDR3 has 13 amino acids. The V end lost 5 bases, the J end lost 5 bases, and 12 bases lay between the germline ends. Here the CDR3 DNA reads TGTGCCAGCAGCCCCACAGGGTGGACTGAAGCTTTCTTT. The encoded protein is CASSPTGWTEAFF.

The J gene is TRBJ1-1, the V gene TRBV7-3, with 9 bases that match TRBD1. The CDR3 sequence is 16 residues long. The V segment lost 1 base and the J segment 10 bases; nucleotides outside the gene matches: 13. Germline lookup yields CDR1 SGHTA and CDR2 FQGTGA. The CDR3 reads CASSLSPTGGSTVAFF. CDR3 sequence (DNA): TGTGCCAGCAGCTTAAGCCCCACAGGGGGCTCTACGGTAGCTTTCTTT.

The rearrangement joins TRBV6-2 or TRBV6-3 to TRBJ2-7, with a possible D match to TRBD1 (5 bases). Trimming cost V 5 bases and J 2 bases, with 10 bases left between them. This CDR3 comprises 13 residues. Germline CDR1 MNHEY, CDR2 SVGEGT. The CDR3 coding sequence is TGTGCCAGCAGTCGCGACAGCCCCTACGAGCAGTACGTC. Amino acid sequence: CASSRDSPYEQYV.

The V gene is TRBV3-1, the J gene TRBJ2-7; D is uncertain. The germline V and J ends were trimmed by 2 bases and 1 base, with 3 bases remaining between them. CDR1 LGHDT and CDR2 YNNKEL come from the germline V gene (reference sequence). CDR3 length: 12 residues. DNA of the CDR3: TGTGCCAGCAGCCAAAAGTCCTACGAGCAGTACTTC. As protein: CASSQKSYEQYF.

This clonotype appeared many times. The V call is TRBV2, the J call TRBJ1-2; 8 positions match TRBD1. The V gene's germline CDR1 is SNHLY and CDR2 FYNNEI. V shed 6 bases, J shed 3 bases, and the junction held 6 bases outside the gene matches. The CDR3 is 14 residues long. Here the CDR3 reads CASRVSTGDYGYTF. The DNA of the CDR3 is TGTGCCAGCAGGGTTTCGACAGGGGACTATGGCTACACCTTC.

This clonotype was seen a handful of times. The CDR3 loop is CASSLTWGDNEQFF. Written as DNA, the CDR3 is TGTGCCAGCAGCCTCACATGGGGGGACAATGAGCAGTTCTTC. The chain recombines TRBV5-5 with TRBJ2-1, with D possibly matching TRBD2 (6 bases). The germline gives CDR1 SGHKS, CDR2 YYEKEE (reference sequence). The CDR3 covers 14 residues. The V end lost 4 bases, the J end lost 5 bases, and 13 bases lay between the germline ends.

This rearrangement joins TRBV9 to TRBJ2-7, with D unresolved. V was pared by 0 bases and J by 4 bases, with 14 bases between. The germline gives CDR1 SGDLS, CDR2 YYNGEE. The CDR3 covers 15 residues. For the CDR3, the DNA is TGTGCCAGCAGCGTAGGGTTCGTGGGCGAATACGAGCAGTACTTC. Protein sequence: CASSVGFVGEYEQYF.

The chain links TRBV7-2 to TRBJ1-2; D unclear. Trimming shortened V by 1 base and J by 3 bases, and 6 bases separated the two germline ends. The CDR3 is made up of 13 amino acids. Germline V gene data show CDR1 as SGHTA and CDR2 as FQGNSA. CDR3 nucleotides: TGTGCCAGCAGCTTAGTACGGCACTATGGCTACACCTTC. Its translation: CASSLVRHYGYTF.

There are a few counts of this clonotype. The V gene is TRBV19, the J gene TRBJ1-6; 7 nucleotides agree with TRBD1. CDR1 is LNHDA and CDR2 is SQIVND in the germline V gene (reference sequence). Trimming at V came to 3 bases and at J to 8 bases, leaving 7 bases not matched to a gene. CDR3 size: 15 residues. CDR3 sequence reads: CASSIQAGGDSPLHF. The CDR3, as DNA: TGTGCCAGTAGTATCCAAGCAGGGGGGGATTCACCCCTCCACTTT.